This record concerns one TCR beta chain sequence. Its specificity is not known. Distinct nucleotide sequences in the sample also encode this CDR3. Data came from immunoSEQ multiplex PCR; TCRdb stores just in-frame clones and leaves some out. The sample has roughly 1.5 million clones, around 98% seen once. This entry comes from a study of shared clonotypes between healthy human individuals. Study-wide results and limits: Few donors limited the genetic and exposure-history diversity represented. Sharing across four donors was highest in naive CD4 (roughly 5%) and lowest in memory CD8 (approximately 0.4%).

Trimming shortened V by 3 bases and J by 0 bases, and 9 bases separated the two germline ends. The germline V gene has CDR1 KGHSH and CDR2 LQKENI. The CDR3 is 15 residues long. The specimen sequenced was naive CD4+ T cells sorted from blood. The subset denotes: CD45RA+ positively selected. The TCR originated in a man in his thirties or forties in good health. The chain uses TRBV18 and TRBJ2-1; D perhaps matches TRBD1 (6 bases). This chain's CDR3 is CASSPGASSYNEQFF. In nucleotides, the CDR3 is TGTGCCAGCTCACCGGGGGCCAGCTCCTACAATGAGCAGTTCTTC.